Listed here is a single T cell receptor (beta chain). Antigen unknown. This specimen comes from a study of cytomegalovirus exposure and HLA in healthy donors. For the study at large: Tens of millions of unique TCRs from HLA-typed donors were held in an early release of data.

Points from the study as a whole: Some segments of the V type, notably TRBV6-2 and TRBV6-3, were excluded as indistinguishable. The later analysis indicated that the majority of CMV-associated TCR beta chains appeared HLA-restricted. In a later analysis, HLA-associated TCR beta chains were more clonally expanded than equally common others.

Germline CDR1 SGHTA, CDR2 FQGNSA. V shed 5 bases and J shed 10 bases, with 26 bases lying between them. The CDR3 spans 16 residues. With 60 Vbeta and 13 Jbeta primers, the PCR was carried out. Here immunoSEQ multiplex PCR was the method, and the copy in TCRdb shows in-frame clones only, minus some. This sample has 95,000 to 150,000 clones, with 80% found just once. The chain recombines TRBV7-2 with TRBJ2-5, with D possibly being TRBD2 (5 bases). Material: PBMCs. The TCR originated in a man under 40 in good health and CMV-seronegative. The CDR3 spells CASSPNLASANRGQYF. CDR3 DNA: TGTGCCAGCAGCCCCAATTTGGCATCCGCCAACCGGGGCCAGTACTTC.